The source of this T cell receptor (beta chain) is a study of spatial heterogeneity in lung cancer. Time point given: blood at routine non-recurrence follow-up after resection. TCRs were sequenced from unsorted whole RNA of tumor, nontumor lung or PBMC. This clonotype appeared a few times. This may arise from a read error, as a much more abundant clone is one base away. In TCRdb, the 5' RACE reads were re-called with MiXCR into one record per CDR3 protein. The data show about 52,000 distinct CDR3 sequences, about 7.4% seen once. This CDR3 is built from 11 residues. Trimming removed 2 bases at V and 1 base at J, with 3 bases between. CDR1 and CDR2 (germline): DFQATT, SNEGSKA (reference sequence).

This material consisted of PBMCs, taken at follow-up. This receptor was taken from a female donor with early-stage non-small cell lung cancer. The chain combines TRBV20-1 with TRBJ2-7; D remains unclear. CDR3: CSARLSYEQYF. The CDR3 DNA follows: TGCAGTGCTAGATTGTCCTACGAGCAGTACTTC.